This entry describes one TCR beta chain. This specimen belongs to a study of cytomegalovirus exposure and HLA in healthy donors. From germline, CDR1 is SGHNT and CDR2 YYREEE (reference sequence). The CDR3 is made up of 14 amino acids. The V and J ends lost 4 bases and 1 base respectively, with 10 bases between them. The study ran its PCR with 60 Vbeta and 13 Jbeta primers. Generated by immunoSEQ multiplex PCR, the TCRdb table keeps only in-frame clones and is missing some. The table includes under 130,000 clones, around 70% detected once. The donors comprised healthy bone marrow donors. This clonotype was obtained from a man in his forties or fifties in good health and CMV-seropositive. The sequenced sample was PBMCs. The gene calls are TRBV5-4 and TRBJ2-3, with D perhaps TRBD1 (5 bases). This CDR3 reads CASSAMGRTDTQYF. CDR3 DNA: TGTGCCAGCAGCGCGATGGGGCGCACAGATACGCAGTATTTT.